One sample yielded the 30 T cell receptor beta chains listed below, sequenced in a study of T cell repertoires in MIS-A myocarditis. Data came from immunoSEQ multiplex PCR; TCRdb stores just in-frame clones and leaves some out. The table shows 10,000 to 13,000 clones, with approximately 80% occurring only once. The sequencing input was right ventricle heart tissue obtained at autopsy. The source of these receptors is a man aged 18 to 35 with fulminant myocarditis from multisystem inflammatory syndrome in adults (MIS-A) after COVID-19.

The V gene is TRBV19, the J gene TRBJ1-1, with D possibly being TRBD1 (6 bases). Deletions cut 2 bases from V and 4 bases from J, with 14 bases between. Per the germline V gene, CDR1 is LNHDA and CDR2 is SQIVND (reference sequence). There are 15 residues in the CDR3. Here the CDR3 DNA reads TGTGCCAGTAGTATAAGAGGGGGGCTGGCCACTGAAGCTTTCTTT. Protein sequence: CASSIRGGLATEAFF.

The chain joins TRBV18 to TRBJ2-5; TRBD1 or TRBD2 may be the D gene (5 bases each). This CDR3 is 17 amino acids long. The V end lost 3 bases, the J end lost 9 bases, and 26 bases lay between the germline ends. The germline gives CDR1 KGHSH, CDR2 LQKENI. The CDR3 region has the DNA TGTGCCAGCTCACCCTCATCCGGGACGGCCGGGGTGATTGCCCAGTACTTC. It translates to CASSPSSGTAGVIAQYF.

J is TRBJ1-6 and V is TRBV4-1; TRBD1 might be the D (5 bases). The CDR3 spans 16 residues. Trimming stripped 1 base from V and 3 bases from J, with 10 bases between. Germline V CDR1 and CDR2: MGHRA, YSYEKL. The CDR3 DNA is TGCGCCAGCAGCCAAGGACAGATTTTCTATAATTCACCCCTCCACTTT. It specifies CASSQGQIFYNSPLHF.

The sample holds a few counts of this clone. V and J are TRBV27 and TRBJ2-7, with D possibly TRBD1 on 6 matching bases. V gave up 0 bases and J gave up 0 bases, with 21 bases separating them. The length of the CDR3 is 19 residues. Germline V gene sequence: CDR1 MNHEY, CDR2 SMNVEV (reference sequence). DNA of the CDR3: TGTGCCAGCAGTTTATCGATGAGGGTTGGGGGCGTGAACTCCTACGAGCAGTACTTC. Translating it yields CASSLSMRVGGVNSYEQYF.

This chain connects TRBV27 to TRBJ1-5; D ambiguous. Germline CDR1 is MNHEY and CDR2 is SMNVEV (reference sequence). V was shortened by 3 bases and J by 0 bases, with 9 bases between the two germline ends. The CDR3 is 15 amino acids. Written as DNA, the CDR3 is TGTGCCAGCAGTTTCGAAGGCGGTAGCAATCAGCCCCAGCATTTT. It encodes CASSFEGGSNQPQHF.

V gene TRBV11-3 combines with J gene TRBJ2-1, with D possibly TRBD1 on 5 matching bases. The CDR3 loop spans 13 amino acids. Germline CDR1 and CDR2: SGHNT and YENEEA. V lost 4 bases, J lost 7 bases, and 11 bases lay in between. CDR3 nucleotides: TGTGCCAGCAGCTCCCTTCCAGGGAATGAGCAGTTCTTC. It codes for CASSSLPGNEQFF.

J is TRBJ2-5 and V is TRBV2; 10 bases map to TRBD2. The CDR3 extends over 14 amino acids. The germline V gene has CDR1 SNHLY and CDR2 FYNNEI. Trimming at V came to 4 bases and at J to 4 bases, leaving 3 bases not matched to a gene. The CDR3 region has the DNA TGTGCCAGCAGTGGGGGACTAGCGACAGAGACCCAGTACTTC. This gives the protein CASSGGLATETQYF.

This chain links TRBV14 with TRBJ2-1; D not certain. The CDR3 extends over 17 amino acids. Germline CDR1 is SGHDN and CDR2 is FVKESK. Trimming shortened V by 1 base and J by 7 bases, and 20 bases separated the two germline ends. The CDR3 DNA sequence: TGTGCCAGCAGCCAAGTGCGTGGGTACGGGCACCGGAATGAGCAGTTCTTC. Protein sequence: CASSQVRGYGHRNEQFF. Together with reference TRBV14 and TRBJ2-1, the CDR3 gives the full variable domain: EAGVTQFPSHSVIEKGQTVTLRCDPISGHDNLYWYRRVMGKEIKFLLHFVKESKQDESGMPNNRFLAERTGGTYSTLKVQPAELEDSGVYFCASSQVRGYGHRNEQFFGPGTRLTVL.

The V call is TRBV5-8, the J call TRBJ2-7; 8 nucleotides align to TRBD2. Germline assignment: CDR1 SGHTS and CDR2 YDEGEE. V dropped 1 base and J dropped 0; count of bases not matched to a gene: 3. This CDR3 comprises 15 residues. The CDR3 nucleotides are TGTGCCAGCAGCTTGCTTAGCGGGGACTCCTACGAGCAGTACTTC. Translation: CASSLLSGDSYEQYF.

The chain uses TRBV13 and TRBJ2-7, with no clear D. The CDR3 loop spans 13 amino acids. V lost 5 bases, J lost 3 bases, and 11 bases lay in between. Germline V gene data show CDR1 as PRHDT and CDR2 as FYEKMQ (reference sequence). The CDR3 DNA sequence: TGTGCCAGCAGCGGGCGAAGGGACTACGAGCAGTACTTC. This gives the protein CASSGRRDYEQYF.

The chain is built from TRBV7-8 and TRBJ2-7; 9 bases fit TRBD2. The germline CDR1 and CDR2 sequences are SGHVS and FQNEAQ. V shed 3 bases, J shed 7 bases, and the junction held 7 bases outside the gene matches. This CDR3 comprises 14 residues. In DNA form, the CDR3 reads TGTGCCAGCAGCTTTAGCGGGAGACTTCGGGAGCAGTACTTC. It encodes CASSFSGRLREQYF.

The DNA for the CDR3 is TGCGCCAGCAGCCAAGGGACAGGCCTCTCTGGAAACACCATATATTTT. Translation gives CASSQGTGLSGNTIYF. This sequence joins TRBV4-3 and TRBJ1-3; TRBD1 aligns across 7 bases. The CDR3 runs 16 residues. Germline V CDR1 and CDR2: LGHNA, YSLEER. Trimming took 1 base from V and 0 from J; bases not matched to a gene: 3.

V and J are TRBV29-1 and TRBJ2-7; D might be TRBD2 (6 bases). CDR1 is SQVTM, CDR2 ANQGSEA, per germline. V was trimmed by 4 bases and J by 3 bases, leaving 13 bases between them. The CDR3 has 13 amino acids. CDR3 loop: CSVGLGTGYEQYF. CDR3 nucleotides: TGCAGCGTTGGGCTAGGGACTGGCTACGAGCAGTACTTC.

The V and J genes are TRBV7-2 and TRBJ2-5; 9 bases align to TRBD2. The V and J ends lost 2 bases and 2 bases, in that order; junction bases with no gene match: 6. CDR3 length: 16 residues. Germline CDR1 and CDR2: SGHTA and FQGNSA. In nucleotides, the CDR3 is TGTGCCAGCAGCTTAATAGCAGCGGGGGGACAAGAGACCCAGTACTTC. This translates into CASSLIAAGGQETQYF. Looking up the rest from reference TRBV7-2 and TRBJ2-5 gives the full variable domain: GAGVSQSPSNKVTEKGKDVELRCDPISGHTALYWYRQSLGQGLEFLIYFQGNSAPDKSGLPSDRFSAERTGGSVSTLTIQRTQQEDSAVYLCASSLIAAGGQETQYFGPGTRLLVL.

Only one count was recorded for this clone. J is TRBJ2-7 and V is TRBV3-1 (or the pseudogene TRBV3-2), with TRBD1 matching over 10 bases. Per germline, CDR1 LGHDT and CDR2 YNNKEL (reference sequence). This CDR3 spans 14 amino acids. The trim removed 3 bases at V and 6 bases at J, leaving 5 bases unmatched. The CDR3 region has the DNA TGTGCCAGCAGCCACAGGGACAGGGGAGGCGAGCAGTACTTC. This translates into CASSHRDRGGEQYF.

This clone was counted a few times. CDR3 region: CASSPKQRDTEAFF. CDR3 nucleotide sequence: TGTGCCAGCAGCCCAAAACAAAGGGACACTGAAGCTTTCTTT. The V gene is TRBV4-2, the J gene TRBJ1-1; D is ambiguous. Trimming pared 4 bases from V and 3 bases from J, leaving 12 bases between. CDR1 is LGHNA, CDR2 YNFKEQ, per germline. The CDR3 contains 14 residues.

V and J are TRBV25-1 and TRBJ2-7; D tentatively fits TRBD1 or TRBD2 (5 bases each). The germline CDR1 and CDR2 sequences are MGHDK and SYGVNS. CDR3 size: 15 residues. V shed 2 bases and J shed 1 base, with 12 bases lying between them. CDR3: CASSEMGDRSYEQYF. CDR3 DNA: TGTGCCAGCAGTGAAATGGGGGACCGTTCCTACGAGCAGTACTTC.

The chain uses TRBV3-1 (or the pseudogene TRBV3-2) and TRBJ2-4, with 7 nucleotides matching TRBD2. CDR1 is LGHDT, CDR2 YNNKEL, per germline (reference sequence). The CDR3 is made up of 16 amino acids. V shed 5 bases and J 0 bases; nucleotides not matched to a gene: 7. The chain's CDR3 is CASSYPSGTAKNIQYF. The CDR3 DNA follows: TGTGCCAGCAGCTACCCGAGCGGGACAGCCAAAAACATTCAGTACTTC.

The rearrangement links TRBV5-6 to TRBJ2-1, with D tentatively TRBD2 (7 bases). In germline, CDR1 is SGHDT, CDR2 YYEEEE. Trimming removed 4 bases from V and 0 bases from J, with 23 bases in between. The CDR3 length is 19 residues. The CDR3 DNA reads as TGTGCCAGCAGCCCCTGGGGGGGCCTACGCACACTCTCCTACAATGAGCAGTTCTTC. Translated, it gives CASSPWGGLRTLSYNEQFF.

The V call is TRBV7-9, the J call TRBJ1-6, with unresolved D. The germline gives CDR1 SEHNR, CDR2 FQNEAQ (reference sequence). V lost 6 bases and J 0 bases, leaving 15 bases between the germline ends. The length of the CDR3 is 17 residues. In nucleotides, the CDR3 is TGTGCCAGCAGTAACCCTATAGAGAGCTCCTATAATTCACCCCTCCACTTT. Its translation: CASSNPIESSYNSPLHF.

This chain joins TRBV7-8 and TRBJ1-5, with unresolved D. The CDR3 has 11 residues. V shed 4 bases and J shed 11 bases, with 9 bases lying between them. Germline-derived CDR1 and CDR2 are SGHVS and FQNEAQ. The CDR3 reads CASSSGRAQHF. The CDR3 DNA sequence: TGTGCCAGCAGCTCCGGAAGGGCCCAGCATTTT.

J is TRBJ1-1 and V is TRBV12-3 or TRBV12-4; weak D call: TRBD1 (6 bases). The length of the CDR3 is 13 residues. V was clipped by 7 bases and J by 3 bases, with 12 bases between them. The CDR3 sequence: CASTKDRYTEAFF. The CDR3 DNA reads as TGTGCCAGCACCAAGGACAGATACACTGAAGCTTTCTTT.

The chain recombines TRBV6-6 with TRBJ1-2; 9 positions match TRBD1. The CDR3 totals 15 residues. Trimming at V came to 4 bases and at J to 7 bases, leaving 10 bases not matched to a gene. Germline V CDR1 and CDR2: MNHNY, SVGAGI (reference sequence). This CDR3 is CASSSLQGAPPGYTF. In DNA form, the CDR3 reads TGTGCCAGCAGTTCCCTACAGGGGGCCCCCCCTGGCTACACCTTC.

This chain links TRBV5-1 with TRBJ2-5; tentative D call: TRBD1 (5 bases). Germline CDR1 SGHRS, CDR2 YFSETQ. CDR3 length: 14 amino acids. Trimming took 0 bases from V and 3 from J, leaving 9 bases between them. CDR3 sequence reads: CASSLDDSKETQYF. The DNA of the CDR3 is TGCGCCAGCAGCTTGGACGACAGTAAAGAGACCCAGTACTTC.

This clone was counted a single time. The rearrangement links TRBV4-1 to TRBJ2-3; no clear D. The CDR3 is 14 residues long. Germline V CDR1 and CDR2: MGHRA, YSYEKL. Trimming removed 1 base from V and 2 bases from J, with 7 bases in between. This CDR3 is CASSQVPSTDTQYF. Here the CDR3 DNA reads TGCGCCAGCAGCCAAGTCCCCTCCACAGATACGCAGTATTTT.

This sequence joins TRBV20-1 and TRBJ2-3; TRBD2 agrees at 8 bases. Germline V gene sequence: CDR1 DFQATT, CDR2 SNEGSKA (reference sequence). This CDR3 has 15 residues. V shed 3 bases, J shed 1 base, and the junction held 6 bases outside the gene matches. The CDR3 loop reads CSASNPTSGTDTQYF. The CDR3 DNA reads TGCAGTGCTAGTAACCCGACTAGCGGCACAGATACGCAGTATTTT.

J is TRBJ1-5 and V is TRBV30; no clear D gene. V gave up 2 bases and J gave up 5 bases, with 10 bases separating them. Germline V gene lookup returns CDR1 GTSNPN and CDR2 SVGIG (reference sequence). CDR3 length: 13 residues. The CDR3 sequence is CAWSSSYYQPQHF. The CDR3 coding sequence is TGTGCCTGGAGTAGTTCATACTATCAGCCCCAGCATTTT.

V is TRBV18 and J is TRBJ1-6; D is possibly TRBD1 (6 bases). The CDR3 sequence is 14 residues long. Looked up from germline, CDR1 is KGHSH and CDR2 is LQKENI. The V and J ends lost 4 bases and 10 bases respectively, with 14 bases between them. The CDR3 reads CASSLRTEGSPLHF. The CDR3 bases are TGTGCCAGCTCACTAAGGACAGAGGGATCACCCCTCCACTTT. Supplemented by reference TRBV18 and TRBJ1-6, the full variable domain reads NAGVMQNPRHLVRRRGQEARLRCSPMKGHSHVYWYRQLPEEGLKFMVYLQKENIIDESGMPKERFSAEFPKEGPSILRIQQVVRGDSAAYFCASSLRTEGSPLHFGNGTRLTVT.

This clone was found a few times. The gene calls are TRBV27 and TRBJ2-7, with D unresolved. The germline gives CDR1 MNHEY, CDR2 SMNVEV (reference sequence). Trimming removed 0 bases at V and 5 bases at J, with 14 bases between. The CDR3 length is 15 residues. Written as DNA, the CDR3 is TGTGCCAGCAGTTTATCAGCCCGATACTACAACGAGCAGTACTTC. The encoded protein is CASSLSARYYNEQYF.

This clone was seen once. The chain recombines TRBV3-1 (or the pseudogene TRBV3-2) with TRBJ2-7; TRBD2 aligns across 8 bases. CDR1 is LGHDT, CDR2 YNNKEL, per germline (reference sequence). The CDR3 consists of 16 residues. J gave up 2 bases and V 0 bases, and 6 bases lay outside the gene matches. CDR3 residues: CASSQEPREAPYEQYF. CDR3 coding DNA: TGTGCCAGCAGCCAAGAACCGCGGGAGGCTCCCTACGAGCAGTACTTC.